Listed here are 17 T cell receptor beta chains from one sample, sequenced in a study of blood T cells in healthy people across ages. A second PCR of about 7 to 12 cycles used a sample-barcoded 5' primer and a J-beta primer mix. TCRdb itself ran the 5' RACE reads through MiXCR, one entry per CDR3 protein. The sample holds hundreds of thousands of distinct CDR3 sequences; around half are singletons and the top ten take about a third. The sequenced sample was blood. All receptors come from a woman aged 60 to 75 in good health.

There are many counts of this clonotype. This sequence joins TRBV7-9 and TRBJ2-7; 7 nucleotides align to TRBD1. There are 15 residues in the CDR3. V was clipped by 8 bases and J by 4 bases; unmatched bases: 14. The germline V gene encodes CDR1 SEHNR and CDR2 FQNEAQ (reference sequence). The CDR3 sequence is CASPSWGTARYEQYF. CDR3 coding DNA: TGTGCCAGCCCCAGTTGGGGGACAGCGCGATACGAGCAGTACTTC.

This sequence joins TRBV7-2 and TRBJ2-1; unclear D gene. The CDR3 contains 12 residues. Deletions cut 1 base from V and 5 bases from J, with 3 bases between. Germline values: CDR1 SGHTA, CDR2 FQGNSA. The CDR3 nucleotides read TGTGCCAGCAGCTTAGATAACAATGAGCAGTTCTTC. Protein product: CASSLDNNEQFF.

The chain joins TRBV7-9 to TRBJ1-4; weak D call: TRBD1 (6 bases). Germline CDR1 SEHNR, CDR2 FQNEAQ (reference sequence). Trimming removed 6 bases at V and 4 bases at J, with 9 bases between. The CDR3 contains 13 residues. CDR3 amino acids: CASRDSNNEKLFF. The CDR3 bases are TGTGCCAGCAGGGACAGTAATAATGAAAAACTGTTTTTT. Combining the CDR3 with reference TRBV7-9 and TRBJ1-4 gives the whole variable domain DTGVSQNPRHKITKRGQNVTFRCDPISEHNRLYWYRQTLGQGPEFLTYFQNEAQLEKSRLLSDRFSAERPKGSFSTLEIQRTEQGDSAMYLCASRDSNNEKLFFGSGTQLSVL.

This rearrangement joins TRBV5-1 to TRBJ1-2; weak D call: TRBD1 (5 bases). CDR1 and CDR2 from the germline V gene are SGHRS and YFSETQ. The V gene lost 5 bases and the J gene lost 4 bases, with 15 bases spanning the gap. CDR3 length equals 14 residues. CDR3 bases: TGCGCCAGCAGACCGACAGTACCACCCTATGGCTACACCTTC. Protein sequence: CASRPTVPPYGYTF.

To note about this clonotype: Since a much larger clone is just one base distant, this may be a read error. This chain connects TRBV7-9 to TRBJ2-5; the D is unclear. The CDR3 totals 16 residues. Germline assignment: CDR1 SEHNR and CDR2 FQNEAQ (reference sequence). CDR3 sequence reads: CVSSPQLGPYQETQYF. DNA of the CDR3: TGTGTCAGCAGCCCTCAGCTCGGACCTTACCAAGAGACCCAGTACTTC.

This clonotype was found a few times. This sequence joins TRBV28 and TRBJ2-5; maybe TRBD2 (6 bases). The CDR3 is 15 amino acids. Germline-derived CDR1 and CDR2 are MDHEN and SYDVKM. The V and J ends lost 8 bases and 7 bases respectively, with 23 bases between them. The CDR3 region is CASVPAGRGYGTQYF. The CDR3 nucleotides are TGTGCCAGCGTTCCGGCGGGAAGGGGATATGGGACCCAGTACTTC.

The rearrangement uses TRBV7-2 and TRBJ1-1; no firm D call. This CDR3 comprises 13 residues. Trimming left V 3 bases short and J 2 bases short, with 7 bases between. The germline V gene has CDR1 SGHTA and CDR2 FQGNSA. The CDR3: CASSFVGNTEAFF. The CDR3 nucleotides are TGTGCCAGCAGCTTCGTAGGTAACACTGAAGCTTTCTTT.

This clonotype turned up a few times. V is TRBV20-1 and J is TRBJ2-1; TRBD2 matches 12 bases. CDR1 and CDR2 from the germline V gene are DFQATT and SNEGSKA (reference sequence). Unmatched junction bases numbered 15, after V lost 1 base and J lost 8 bases. The CDR3 has 18 residues. Here the CDR3 reads CSARVRRASGRGRDEQFF. The CDR3 DNA reads as TGCAGTGCTAGAGTTCGTAGGGCTAGCGGGAGGGGGAGGGATGAGCAGTTCTTC.

The chain is built from TRBV20-1 and TRBJ1-1; D is unresolved. This CDR3 has 15 residues. V shed 2 bases and J shed 2 bases, with 15 bases lying between them. The germline V gene has CDR1 DFQATT and CDR2 SNEGSKA (reference sequence). The CDR3 sequence is CSARRAVISNTEAFF. CDR3 bases: TGCAGTGCTAGACGGGCGGTAATTTCTAACACTGAAGCTTTCTTT.

The V and J genes are TRBV7-3 and TRBJ2-7; 12 nucleotides line up with TRBD2. V lost 0 bases and J lost 5; bases outside the gene matches: 5. There are 16 residues in the CDR3. From germline, CDR1 is SGHTA and CDR2 FQGTGA. CDR3 sequence reads: CASSLTNTSGRNEQYF. The CDR3 bases are TGTGCCAGCAGCTTAACGAACACTAGCGGGAGGAACGAGCAGTACTTC.

The chain links TRBV7-9 to TRBJ2-5, with 10 bases fitting TRBD2. The CDR3 runs 16 residues. The germline V gene encodes CDR1 SEHNR and CDR2 FQNEAQ (reference sequence). The trim removed 4 bases at V and 2 bases at J, leaving 7 bases unmatched. In nucleotides, the CDR3 is TGTGCCAGCAGCTGGGGGACTAGCGTACCGCAAGAGACCCAGTACTTC. Protein sequence: CASSWGTSVPQETQYF.

This clonotype occurred a few times. The rearrangement links TRBV7-2 to TRBJ2-1; D is undetermined. Germline V gene lookup returns CDR1 SGHTA and CDR2 FQGNSA. The CDR3 contains 14 residues. V lost 2 bases, J lost 9 bases, and 14 bases lay in between. In DNA, the CDR3 is TGTGCCAGCAGCTTAAGTTGGGTAGGCACTGAGCAGTTCTTC. Protein product: CASSLSWVGTEQFF.

The rearrangement uses TRBV9 and TRBJ1-2; D remains ambiguous. Germline CDR1 reads SGDLS; CDR2 reads YYNGEE. The germline V and J ends were trimmed by 0 bases and 2 bases, with 8 bases remaining between them. The CDR3 is made up of 14 amino acids. The CDR3 coding sequence is TGTGCCAGCAGCGTAGCGTCAACAAACTATGGCTACACCTTC. Amino acid sequence: CASSVASTNYGYTF.

This clonotype has a handful of counts. The rearrangement joins TRBV29-1 to TRBJ1-6; 8 nucleotides align to TRBD1. Germline CDR1 is SQVTM and CDR2 is ANQGSEA. The V gene end was trimmed by 6 bases and the J gene end by 9 bases; junction bases not matched to a gene: 13. The CDR3 has 15 residues. The CDR3 loop reads CSVHYRDRLPSPLHF. The DNA for the CDR3 is TGCAGCGTCCACTATAGGGACAGGCTACCTTCACCCCTCCACTTT.

Comment on this clonotype: Germline is not matched at one junction end, which may reflect a read error. The rearrangement joins TRBV4-2 to TRBJ2-7; 12 bases match TRBD2. This CDR3 region has 19 residues. CDR1 is LGHNA, CDR2 YNFKEQ, per germline. The CDR3 reads CASSQDLGASGRATDEQLF. CDR3 sequence (DNA): TGTGCCAGCAGCCAAGATCTAGGGGCTAGCGGGAGGGCAACGGATGAGCAGCTCTTC.

In this sample, this clonotype turned up a few times. This sequence joins TRBV29-1 and TRBJ2-1; 8 bases match TRBD1. Germline CDR1 and CDR2: SQVTM and ANQGSEA. This CDR3 spans 13 amino acids. The J segment lost 8 bases and the V segment lost 7 bases, leaving 10 bases of the junction unmatched. The CDR3 coding sequence is TGCAGCGGCGGACAGGGTCAGGTGGATGAGCAGTTCTTC. Its translation is CSGGQGQVDEQFF.

The J gene is TRBJ1-2, the V gene TRBV20-1; D unclear. Germline V gene lookup returns CDR1 DFQATT and CDR2 SNEGSKA (reference sequence). The CDR3 has 11 residues. V lost 3 bases and J 3 bases, leaving 5 bases between the germline ends. The CDR3 reads CSASNHYGYTF. The CDR3 DNA reads TGCAGTGCTAGTAACCACTATGGCTACACCTTC.